Detailed here is one T cell receptor (beta chain). Germline V lookup: CDR1 MNHNS, CDR2 SASEGT. V lost 4 bases, J lost 0 bases, and 10 bases lay in between. There are 15 residues in the CDR3. This entry is derived from a study of T cell changes during pregnancy in multiple sclerosis. The data were produced by immunoSEQ multiplex PCR, yet TCRdb's version contains in-frame clones alone and is incomplete. The table records some 70,000 clones, roughly nine tenths of them present only once. This sample comprised peripheral blood, obtained in the third trimester of pregnancy. This receptor was identified in a female donor with multiple sclerosis, enrolled in a pregnancy study. The chain employs TRBV6-1 and TRBJ1-5; D not resolved. The CDR3 region is CASSAGFYSNQPQHF. The CDR3 nucleotides are TGTGCCAGCAGTGCCGGGTTTTATAGCAATCAGCCCCAGCATTTT.